This passage covers 18 T cell receptor beta chains from one sample sequenced in a study of cytomegalovirus exposure and HLA in healthy donors. Profiled with immunoSEQ multiplex PCR; TCRdb holds only in-frame clones, not every one. The sample includes tens of thousands of clones, 70% to 90% of them seen just once. The sequenced sample consisted of PBMCs. The receptors derive from a woman aged 18 to 35 in good health and CMV-seropositive.

The rearrangement links TRBV10-2 to TRBJ2-5; 8 bases line up with TRBD1. Trimming cost V 4 bases and J 3 bases; bases outside gene matches: 13. CDR3 size: 17 residues. The germline CDR1 and CDR2 sequences are WSHSY and SAAADI. CDR3 bases: TGCGCCAGCAGTGGAACCGGGACAGGAGGGAATAAAGAGACCCAGTACTTC. Its protein product is CASSGTGTGGNKETQYF.

The chain combines TRBV6-4 with TRBJ2-1, with TRBD2 matching 13 bases. Losses at the gene ends were 3 bases for V and 5 bases for J; bases not matched to a gene: 1. CDR3 size: 15 residues. CDR1 and CDR2 from the germline V gene are MRHNA and SNTAGT. The CDR3 DNA is TGTGCCAGCAGTGATGGGACTAGCGGGAACAATGAGCAGTTCTTC. Its protein product is CASSDGTSGNNEQFF.

The chain has TRBV30 and TRBJ1-4, with 9 bases that match TRBD1. Trimming took 3 bases from V and 4 from J; bases not matched to a gene: 3. This CDR3 is built from 14 residues. The germline CDR1 and CDR2 sequences are GTSNPN and SVGIG (reference sequence). The CDR3 sequence: CAWRPGQGNEKLFF. The CDR3 region has the DNA TGTGCCTGGAGGCCGGGACAGGGTAATGAAAAACTGTTTTTT.

V is TRBV30 and J is TRBJ2-1; no firm D call. Between the trimmed V and J ends, which lost 2 bases and 0 bases, there was a span of 8 bases. CDR3 size: 14 residues. Germline CDR1 reads GTSNPN; CDR2 reads SVGIG (reference sequence). CDR3: CAWSLEFSYNEQFF. DNA for the CDR3: TGTGCCTGGAGTTTAGAGTTCTCCTACAATGAGCAGTTCTTC.

The V and J genes are TRBV2 and TRBJ2-7; D may be TRBD1 (5 bases). V shed 4 bases and J shed 2 bases, with 9 bases lying between them. The CDR3 sequence is 13 residues long. CDR1 is SNHLY, CDR2 FYNNEI, per germline. The CDR3 sequence: CASSVAGTYEQYF. The CDR3 DNA follows: TGTGCCAGCAGTGTCGCAGGGACCTACGAGCAGTACTTC.

The chain couples TRBV4-1 to TRBJ1-1; no clear D. The CDR3 contains 16 residues. V gave up 1 base and J gave up 0 bases, with 12 bases separating them. Germline CDR1 reads MGHRA; CDR2 reads YSYEKL. Here the CDR3 reads CASSQVLSSVNTEAFF. Written as DNA, the CDR3 is TGCGCCAGCAGCCAAGTTCTCTCGTCGGTGAACACTGAAGCTTTCTTT.

V usage is TRBV4-1 and J usage is TRBJ2-2, with TRBD1 as a possible D gene (5 bases). The V end was cut by 2 bases, the J end by 9 bases, with 13 bases between. This CDR3 has 14 amino acids. Germline CDR1 reads MGHRA; CDR2 reads YSYEKL. The CDR3: CASSQTEQGRELFF. The CDR3 DNA follows: TGCGCCAGCAGCCAAACAGAGCAGGGCCGGGAGCTGTTTTTT.

This chain uses TRBV30 with TRBJ1-2; 9 bases match TRBD1. Losses at the gene ends were 0 bases for V and 8 bases for J; bases not matched to a gene: 16. The CDR3 is made up of 17 amino acids. The germline V gene encodes CDR1 GTSNPN and CDR2 SVGIG (reference sequence). The CDR3 DNA is TGTGCCTGGAGTGTCGGGACAGGGCGGAGTGGTCGGATAGGCTACACCTTC. Translation gives CAWSVGTGRSGRIGYTF.

V usage is TRBV7-9 and J usage is TRBJ2-1; D possibly corresponds to TRBD1 (8 bases). There are 17 residues in the CDR3. V dropped 5 bases and J dropped 3 bases, with 20 bases sitting between them. Germline CDR1 SEHNR, CDR2 FQNEAQ (reference sequence). CDR3 sequence: CASSPVGGDRFYNEQFF. The CDR3 nucleotides read TGTGCCAGCAGCCCAGTAGGGGGGGACAGGTTCTACAATGAGCAGTTCTTC.

The V gene is TRBV4-1, the J gene TRBJ2-7; 10 nucleotides match TRBD2. CDR1 is MGHRA and CDR2 is YSYEKL in the germline V gene. V lost 3 bases, J lost 3 bases, and 5 bases stayed unmatched. CDR3 size: 15 residues. Here the CDR3 reads CASSHLAGVLYEQYF. Written as DNA, the CDR3 is TGCGCCAGCAGCCACCTAGCGGGAGTGCTCTACGAGCAGTACTTC.

This chain joins TRBV14 and TRBJ2-1, with D unclear. Germline values: CDR1 SGHDN, CDR2 FVKESK. V was pared by 0 bases and J by 9 bases, with 9 bases between. This CDR3 has 13 amino acids. The CDR3 bases are TGTGCCAGCAGCCAAGATGTCAGACTTGAGCAGTTCTTC. Its translation is CASSQDVRLEQFF.

The rearrangement joins TRBV9 to TRBJ2-1; D possibly corresponds to TRBD1 (5 bases). The CDR3 runs 19 residues. Germline V gives CDR1 SGDLS, CDR2 YYNGEE. V was trimmed by 0 bases and J by 6 bases, leaving 25 bases between them. CDR3 residues: CASSVGGQGGWAVGNEQFF. The CDR3, as DNA: TGTGCCAGCAGCGTAGGAGGTCAGGGTGGGTGGGCCGTCGGCAATGAGCAGTTCTTC.

The chain employs TRBV19 and TRBJ2-1, with 7 bases fitting TRBD1. The germline CDR1 and CDR2 sequences are LNHDA and SQIVND (reference sequence). This CDR3 comprises 17 residues. J gave up 0 bases and V 5 bases, and 10 bases lay outside the gene matches. CDR3 bases: TGTGCCAGTAGTTCGAAACAGGGGTTCCCCTCCTACAATGAGCAGTTCTTC. Translated, it gives CASSSKQGFPSYNEQFF.

The chain is built from TRBV6-4 and TRBJ2-3; 10 nucleotides match TRBD2. The CDR3 is 16 amino acids. Germline V gives CDR1 MRHNA, CDR2 SNTAGT. V shed 3 bases, J shed 3 bases, and the junction held 6 bases outside the gene matches. The chain's CDR3 is CASSDTAGGPTDTQYF. DNA of the CDR3: TGTGCCAGCAGTGATACAGCGGGAGGGCCAACAGATACGCAGTATTTT.

The chain employs TRBV4-1 and TRBJ2-5; possibly TRBD1 for D (6 bases). CDR3 length: 16 residues. Germline V lookup: CDR1 MGHRA, CDR2 YSYEKL. The V end was cut by 1 base, the J end by 1 base, with 13 bases between. The CDR3 DNA reads as TGCGCCAGCAGCCAAGCTCCGGACAGCACCCAAGAGACCCAGTACTTC. Translation gives CASSQAPDSTQETQYF.

The V and J genes are TRBV15 and TRBJ2-5; D perhaps matches TRBD2 (7 bases). This CDR3 has 17 residues. The V end was cut by 0 bases, the J end by 1 base, with 15 bases between. Per germline, CDR1 LNHNV and CDR2 YYDKDF (reference sequence). The CDR3: CATSRDRGAVGQETQYF. Written as DNA, the CDR3 is TGTGCCACCAGCAGAGATCGGGGGGCTGTGGGCCAAGAGACCCAGTACTTC. The whole variable domain, filled in from reference TRBV15 and TRBJ2-5, reads DAMVIQNPRYQVTQFGKPVTLSCSQTLNHNVMYWYQQKSSQAPKLLFHYYDKDFNNEADTPDNFQSRRPNTSFCFLDIRSPGLGDTAMYLCATSRDRGAVGQETQYFGPGTRLLVL.

The chain has TRBV2 and TRBJ2-7, with a weak D call TRBD2 (6 bases). V lost 5 bases and J lost 3, with 11 bases in between. Germline V CDR1 and CDR2: SNHLY, FYNNEI. CDR3 size: 13 residues. The CDR3 protein is CASSRGSGYEQYF. CDR3 nucleotide sequence: TGTGCCAGCAGTCGGGGGAGCGGCTACGAGCAGTACTTC.

This clone was recorded only once. V is TRBV6-1 and J is TRBJ1-5, with no clear D. The CDR3 sequence is 11 residues long. Germline-derived CDR1 and CDR2 are MNHNS and SASEGT. Trimming pared 1 base from V and 9 bases from J, leaving 4 bases between. In DNA form, the CDR3 reads TGTGCCAGCAGTGAAGAGAGGCCCCAGCATTTT. Amino acids: CASSEERPQHF.